This T cell receptor (beta chain) appears in the sequencing data of a study of T cells in Graves' hyperthyroidism and ophthalmopathy. TCR beta CDR3 sequences were amplified from RNA transcripts. In the first-round RT-PCR of the TCR CDR3, the HTBI primer set was used. TCRdb analysed the multiplex PCR reads with MiXCR anew, one entry per CDR3 protein. The data contain roughly 330,000 distinct CDR3 sequences, around 16% of them seen just once; the ten biggest clones take up 33%. This clonotype was picked up a small number of times. The V and J ends lost 3 bases and 7 bases, in that order; junction bases with no gene match: 10. Germline values: CDR1 DFQATT, CDR2 SNEGSKA (reference sequence). The CDR3 totals 15 residues.

The sequenced sample consisted of blood. V is TRBV20-1 and J is TRBJ2-2; TRBD1 matches 8 bases. The sequence was collected from a man aged 30 to 45 with Graves' hyperthyroidism. This CDR3 is CSASSDRGLVGELFF. DNA for the CDR3: TGCAGTGCTAGTTCCGACAGGGGACTGGTCGGGGAGCTGTTTTTT.